There are many counts of the clone carrying this T cell receptor (beta chain). The antigen remains unidentified. During its preparation, the TCRbeta library received unique molecular identifiers. TCRdb re-called the PCR reads with MiXCR, one entry per CDR3 protein. The sample lists around 190,000 distinct CDR3 sequences; about 6.6% were seen once. The data were obtained in a study of T-cell reconstitution after alpha-beta-depleted transplantation in children. This CDR3 is built from 17 residues. With 4 bases removed from V and 10 bases from J, the gap between germline ends came to 26 bases. Germline-derived CDR1 and CDR2 are MNHEY and SMNVEV (reference sequence). Notes on the study in general: Most T-cell counts and diversity one year after the transplant came from T cells that were newly produced. The origin of alpha-beta T cells about two months after transplant was reportedly several hundred expanded graft clones. In some patients, recipient T cells and intrathymic progenitors surviving conditioning explained high day-60 diversity.

The sequenced sample was PBMCs, obtained before TCRalphabeta/CD19-depleted stem cell transplant. The origin of this receptor is a boy between 2 and 10 years old with acute lymphoblastic leukemia, due to receive a stem cell transplant. The J gene is TRBJ2-1, the V gene TRBV27; perhaps TRBD2 as D (6 bases). CDR3 nucleotide sequence: TGTGCCAGCAGTTCGGGAGACTCCCTCCGGACTTTCGAAGAGCAGTTCTTC. The encoded protein is CASSSGDSLRTFEEQFF.